The T cell receptor beta chain under discussion was sequenced for a study of shared clonotypes between healthy human individuals. Findings and limits, study-wide: Clonotype sharing among donors was expected to depend on sequencing depth.

Sequencing was performed with immunoSEQ multiplex PCR; in TCRdb, only in-frame clones are kept and a portion is missing. The sample lists about 2.3 million clones, about 92% seen once, with about 0.41% in the top ten. Worth noting for this clone: Its antigen is unidentified.

CDR3 length equals 14 residues. V lost 4 bases, J lost 4 bases, and 7 bases stayed unmatched. Germline loops: CDR1 SQVTM, CDR2 ANQGSEA. Sequenced input: naive CD4+ T cells from PBMCs. Described subset: CD45RA+ positively selected. The chain combines TRBV29-1 with TRBJ1-1; TRBD1 matches at 9 bases. The clonotype comes from a young man in good health. Some clones in this sample may be carry-over from other donors' samples. The CDR3 region has the DNA TGCAGCGTTGGACAACAGGGGGCTGGCACTGAAGCTTTCTTT. It codes for CSVGQQGAGTEAFF. Together with reference TRBV29-1 and TRBJ1-1, the CDR3 gives the full variable domain: SAVISQKPSRDICQRGTSLTIQCQVDSQVTMMFWYRQQPGQSLTLIATANQGSEATYESGFVIDKFPISRPNLTFSTLTVSNMSPEDSSIYLCSVGQQGAGTEAFFGQGTRLTVV.